This TCR beta chain was recorded in a study of siplizumab effects on memory and regulatory T cells. Study results and limitations: Among alloreactive clones, only a minor fraction mapped to unstimulated subsets.

CDR1 SGHDT and CDR2 YYEEEE come from the germline V gene. The CDR3 length is 14 residues. TCRdb's copy holds only in-frame clones and misses some; the assay was immunoSEQ multiplex PCR. The table shows 50,000 or so clones, with approximately 95% occurring only once. As for this clone: Its antigen remains unidentified.

This chain links TRBV5-6 with TRBJ2-5, with 8 bases fitting TRBD1. The DNA end lines up better with TRBJ2-7; the J call may be wrong. Sequencing was carried out using CD8+ T cells sorted from blood. The clonotype originates from a human donor in good health. The CDR3 coding sequence is TGTGCCAGCAGCTGGGTCGGGACAGGCGGCGAGCAGTACTTC. Protein product: CASSWVGTGGEQYF.